This TCR beta chain was recorded in a study of blood T cells in healthy people across ages. The use of a sample-barcoded 5' primer and a J-beta primer mix characterized a second PCR of roughly 6 to 11 cycles. One entry per CDR3 protein results from TCRdb running MiXCR on the 5' RACE reads. The sample contains approximately 830,000 distinct CDR3 sequences, under 80% of which appear only once. This CDR3 has 13 amino acids. CDR1 SNHLY and CDR2 FYNNEI come from the germline V gene. V lost 0 bases to trimming and J lost 4 bases, with 5 bases between them. Each sample used at least 7 million PBMCs. The clonotype originates from a young man in good health. V and J are TRBV2 and TRBJ2-3; D uncertain. Sequenced input: blood. CDR3 sequence reads: CASSEAIADTQYF. The DNA of the CDR3 is TGTGCCAGCAGTGAAGCGATCGCAGATACGCAGTATTTT. Complete variable domain (other parts from reference TRBV2 and TRBJ2-3): EPEVTQTPSHQVTQMGQEVILRCVPISNHLYFYWYRQILGQKVEFLVSFYNNEISEKSEIFDDQFSVERPDGSNFTLKIRSTKLEDSAMYFCASSEAIADTQYFGPGTRLTVL.